This entry concerns a single T cell receptor beta chain. CDR1 SGHRS and CDR2 YFSETQ come from the germline V gene. The V segment lost 4 bases and the J segment 5 bases; nucleotides outside the gene matches: 7. The CDR3 is 14 residues long. As processed by the authors: For nucleated cells, counts were estimated from reference gene primer amplification. Data came from immunoSEQ multiplex PCR; TCRdb stores just in-frame clones and leaves some out. That table supplies the V and J calls and clone size; D and trimming were determined from the DNA. The sample yields 300,000 to 400,000 clones, around 90% seen once. Enrollment of patients from Seattle took place during active infection, with longitudinal follow-up. This specimen comes from a study of blood T cell repertoires in COVID-19. Study summary: The analysed material was cDNA or gDNA that came from T cells, B-cell-depleted T cells, or PBMCs.

The J gene is TRBJ2-5, the V gene TRBV5-1; 8 nucleotides agree with TRBD1. Material for sequencing was peripheral blood. This TCR was recovered from a young man with COVID-19, enrolled during active disease. The DNA of the CDR3 is TGCGCCAGCAGCACCGGACAGGGCTTTGAGACCCAGTACTTC. The encoded protein is CASSTGQGFETQYF.